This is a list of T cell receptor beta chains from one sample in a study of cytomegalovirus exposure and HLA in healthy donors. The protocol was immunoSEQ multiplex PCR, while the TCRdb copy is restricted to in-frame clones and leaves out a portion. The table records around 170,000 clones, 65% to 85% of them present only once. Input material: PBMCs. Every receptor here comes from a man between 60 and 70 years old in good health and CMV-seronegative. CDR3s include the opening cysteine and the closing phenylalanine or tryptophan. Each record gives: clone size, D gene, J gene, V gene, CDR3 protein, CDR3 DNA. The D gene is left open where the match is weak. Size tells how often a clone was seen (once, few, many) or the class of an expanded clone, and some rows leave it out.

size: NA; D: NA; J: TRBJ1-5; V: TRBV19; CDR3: CASSPPRWGGNQPQHF; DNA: TGTGCCAGTAGTCCACCCCGGTGGGGGGGCAATCAGCCCCAGCATTTT
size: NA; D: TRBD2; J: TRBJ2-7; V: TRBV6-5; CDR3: CASSPTAGRGREYF; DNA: TGTGCCAGCAGCCCTACCGCCGGGAGGGGTAGAGAGTACTTC
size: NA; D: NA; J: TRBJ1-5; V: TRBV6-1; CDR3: CASLEDSNQPQHF; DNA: TGTGCCAGCTTAGAAGATAGCAATCAGCCCCAGCATTTT
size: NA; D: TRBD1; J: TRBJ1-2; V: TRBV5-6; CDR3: CASSLRRTGGHSYTF; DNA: TGTGCCAGCAGCTTGAGGAGGACAGGGGGCCATAGCTACACCTTC
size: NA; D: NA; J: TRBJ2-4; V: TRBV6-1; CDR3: CASSEVRGAKNIQYF; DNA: TGTGCCAGCAGTGAAGTCCGGGGTGCCAAAAACATTCAGTACTTC
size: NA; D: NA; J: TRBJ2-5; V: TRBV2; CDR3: CASSSAAHLTQYF; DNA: TGTGCCAGCAGTAGTGCGGCCCACCTAACCCAGTACTTC
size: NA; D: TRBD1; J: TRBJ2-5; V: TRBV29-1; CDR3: CSGTGGAETQYF; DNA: TGCAGCGGGACAGGGGGCGCGGAGACCCAGTACTTC
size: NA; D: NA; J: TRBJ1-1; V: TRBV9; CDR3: CASSVVGSDTEAFF; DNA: TGTGCCAGCAGCGTAGTGGGGAGTGACACTGAAGCTTTCTTT
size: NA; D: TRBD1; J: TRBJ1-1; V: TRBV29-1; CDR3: CSVEDRGPEAFF; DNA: TGCAGCGTGGAGGACAGGGGACCTGAAGCTTTCTTT
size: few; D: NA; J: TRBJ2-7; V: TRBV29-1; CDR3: CSVIGWGPGRYEQYF; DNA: TGCAGCGTTATCGGTTGGGGCCCTGGCCGCTACGAGCAGTACTTC
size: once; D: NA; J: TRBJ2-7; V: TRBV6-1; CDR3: CASSNRDEQYF; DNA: TGTGCCAGCAGTAACAGGGACGAGCAGTACTTC
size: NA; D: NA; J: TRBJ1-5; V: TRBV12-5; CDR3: CASGLGLNQPQHF; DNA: TGTGCTAGTGGTTTGGGGCTTAATCAGCCCCAGCATTTT
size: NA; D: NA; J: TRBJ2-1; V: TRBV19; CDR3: CASSILWGAGSSYNEQFF; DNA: TGTGCCAGTAGTATACTCTGGGGAGCGGGTAGCTCCTACAATGAGCAGTTCTTC
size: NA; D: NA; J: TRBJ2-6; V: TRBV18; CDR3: CASSQRSGANVLTF; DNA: TGTGCCAGCTCACAGCGCTCTGGGGCCAACGTCCTGACTTTC
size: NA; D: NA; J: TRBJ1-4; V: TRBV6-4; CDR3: CASSDPEDRLNHGNEKLFF; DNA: TGTGCCAGCAGTGACCCAGAGGACAGATTAAATCACGGTAATGAAAAACTGTTTTTT
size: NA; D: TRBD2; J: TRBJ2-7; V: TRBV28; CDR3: CASRGLAGEQYF; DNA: TGTGCCAGCAGGGGACTAGCGGGCGAGCAGTACTTC
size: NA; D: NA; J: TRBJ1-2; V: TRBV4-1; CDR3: CASSQETVNYGYTF; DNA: TGCGCCAGCAGCCAAGAGACAGTTAACTATGGCTACACCTTC
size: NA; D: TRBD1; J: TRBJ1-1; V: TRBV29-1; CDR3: CSADRAGTEAFF; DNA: TGCAGCGCTGACAGGGCAGGCACTGAAGCTTTCTTT
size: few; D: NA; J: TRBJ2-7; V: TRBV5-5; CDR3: CASSLEVRTYEQYF; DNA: TGTGCCAGCAGCTTGGAAGTCAGGACCTACGAGCAGTACTTC
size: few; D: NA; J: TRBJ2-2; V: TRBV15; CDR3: CATSNRHVNTGELFF; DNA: TGTGCCACCAGCAACAGACACGTAAACACCGGGGAGCTGTTTTTT
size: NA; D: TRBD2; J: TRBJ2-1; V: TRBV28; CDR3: CASSYGGGNEQFF; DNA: TGTGCCAGCAGTTACGGGGGGGGCAATGAGCAGTTCTTC
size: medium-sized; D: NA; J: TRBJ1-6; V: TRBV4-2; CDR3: CASSQVGAASPLHF; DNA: TGTGCCAGCAGCCAAGTGGGCGCAGCCTCACCCCTCCACTTT
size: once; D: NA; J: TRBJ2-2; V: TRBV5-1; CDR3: CASSLLSANTGELFF; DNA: TGCGCCAGCAGCTTGTTGTCGGCGAACACCGGGGAGCTGTTTTTT
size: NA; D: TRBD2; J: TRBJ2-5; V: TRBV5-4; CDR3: CASSLRLAGETQYF; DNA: TGTGCCAGCAGCTTGCGACTAGCGGGAGAGACCCAGTACTTC
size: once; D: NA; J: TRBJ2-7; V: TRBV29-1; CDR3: CSGRVASDEQYF; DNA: TGCAGCGGCAGGGTTGCCTCCGACGAGCAGTACTTC
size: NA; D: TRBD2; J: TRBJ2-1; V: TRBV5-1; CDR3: CASSSRTSGSSYNEQFF; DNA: TGCGCCAGCAGCTCGAGGACTAGCGGGAGCTCCTACAATGAGCAGTTCTTC
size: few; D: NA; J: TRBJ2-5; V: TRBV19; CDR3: CASSKRISETQYF; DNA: TGTGCCAGTAGTAAGAGGATCTCGGAGACCCAGTACTTC
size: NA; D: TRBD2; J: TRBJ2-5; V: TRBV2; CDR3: CASRRTSGGQETQYF; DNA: TGTGCCAGCAGGAGGACTAGCGGGGGCCAAGAGACCCAGTACTTC
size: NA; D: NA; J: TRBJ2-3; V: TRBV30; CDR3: CAWSVPVIAAPLGDTQYF; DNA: TGTGCCTGGAGTGTACCGGTCATCGCGGCACCTTTAGGAGATACGCAGTATTTT
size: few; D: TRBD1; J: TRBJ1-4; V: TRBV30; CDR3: CAWAGQRNEKLFF; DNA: TGTGCCTGGGCGGGACAGCGGAATGAAAAACTGTTTTTT
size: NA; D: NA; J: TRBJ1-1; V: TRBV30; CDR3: CAWDTVTEAFF; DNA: TGTGCCTGGGATACAGTTACTGAAGCTTTCTTT
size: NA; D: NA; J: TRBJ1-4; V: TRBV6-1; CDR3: CASSAGATNEKLFF; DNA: TGTGCCAGCAGTGCAGGGGCAACTAATGAAAAACTGTTTTTT
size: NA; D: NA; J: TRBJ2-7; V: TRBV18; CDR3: CASSPGRVHEQYF; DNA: TGTGCCAGCTCACCCGGCAGGGTCCACGAGCAGTACTTC
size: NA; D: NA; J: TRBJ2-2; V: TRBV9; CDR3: CASSVDGGTGELFF; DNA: TGTGCCAGCAGCGTAGACGGGGGCACCGGGGAGCTGTTTTTT
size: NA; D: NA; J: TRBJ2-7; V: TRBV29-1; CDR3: CSVGMTRGYEQYF; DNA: TGCAGCGTTGGTATGACTAGAGGCTACGAGCAGTACTTC
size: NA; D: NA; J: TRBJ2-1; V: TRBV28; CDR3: CASSRLSNEQFF; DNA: TGTGCCAGCAGCCGACTAAGCAATGAGCAGTTCTTC
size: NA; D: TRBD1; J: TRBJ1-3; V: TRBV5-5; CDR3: CASSPQTSRDSGNTIYF; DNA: TGTGCCAGCAGCCCCCAAACCTCCCGGGACAGTGGAAACACCATATATTTT
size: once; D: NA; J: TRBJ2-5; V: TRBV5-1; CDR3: CASSLDNDKETQYF; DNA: TGCGCCAGCAGCTTGGATAACGACAAAGAGACCCAGTACTTC